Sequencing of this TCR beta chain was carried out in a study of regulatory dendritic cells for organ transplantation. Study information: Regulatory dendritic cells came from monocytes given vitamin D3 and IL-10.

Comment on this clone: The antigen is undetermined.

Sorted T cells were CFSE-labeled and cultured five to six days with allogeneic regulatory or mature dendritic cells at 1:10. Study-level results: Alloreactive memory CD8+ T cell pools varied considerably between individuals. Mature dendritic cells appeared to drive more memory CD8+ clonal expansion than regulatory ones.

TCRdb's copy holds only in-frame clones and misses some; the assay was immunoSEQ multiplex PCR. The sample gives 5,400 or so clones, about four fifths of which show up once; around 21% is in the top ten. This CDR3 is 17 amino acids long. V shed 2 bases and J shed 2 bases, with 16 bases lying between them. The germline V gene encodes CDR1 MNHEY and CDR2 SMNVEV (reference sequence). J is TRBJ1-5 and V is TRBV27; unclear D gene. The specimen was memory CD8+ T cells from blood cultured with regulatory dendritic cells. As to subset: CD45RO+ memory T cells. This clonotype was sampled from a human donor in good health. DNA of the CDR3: TGTGCCAGCAGTTTAGTCGGTACCTGGCGGGGCAATCAGCCCCAGCATTTT. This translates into CASSLVGTWRGNQPQHF.